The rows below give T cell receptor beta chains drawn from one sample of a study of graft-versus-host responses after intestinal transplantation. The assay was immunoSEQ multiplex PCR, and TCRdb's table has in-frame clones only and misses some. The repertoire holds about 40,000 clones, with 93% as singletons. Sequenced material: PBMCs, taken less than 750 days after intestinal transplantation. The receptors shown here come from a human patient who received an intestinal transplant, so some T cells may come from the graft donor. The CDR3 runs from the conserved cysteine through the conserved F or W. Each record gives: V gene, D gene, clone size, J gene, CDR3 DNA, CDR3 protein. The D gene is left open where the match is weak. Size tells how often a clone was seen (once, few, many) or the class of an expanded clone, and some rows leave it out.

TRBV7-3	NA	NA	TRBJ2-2	TGTGCCAGCAGCTCGGCCCCGAACACCGGGGAGCTGTTTTTT	CASSSAPNTGELFF
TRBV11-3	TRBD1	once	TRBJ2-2	TGTGCCAGCAGCTCGACAGGGGGCGCGGGCACCGGGGAGCTGTTTTTT	CASSSTGGAGTGELFF
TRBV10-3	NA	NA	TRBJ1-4	TGTGCCATCAGTTCACAAGGAGGAGTCGAAAAACTGTTTTTT	CAISSQGGVEKLFF
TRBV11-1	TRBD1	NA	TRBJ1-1	TGTGCCAGCAGCTTGCGGACAGGGACTAACACTGAAGCTTTCTTT	CASSLRTGTNTEAFF
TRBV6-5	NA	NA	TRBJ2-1	TGTGCCAGCAGTTACTCTCCCTCCGGCTTGGGGGATGAGCAGTTCTTC	CASSYSPSGLGDEQFF
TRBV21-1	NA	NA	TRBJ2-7	TGTGCCAGCCTGAACTGGACAGAAGTCGGCCACCCCCTGAGCTGCGGCTACGAGCAGTACTTC	CASLNWTEVGHPLSCGYEQYF
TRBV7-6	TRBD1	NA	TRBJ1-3	TGTGCCAGCAGCCCGGGACAGGGAAGATCTGGAAACACCATATATTTT	CASSPGQGRSGNTIYF
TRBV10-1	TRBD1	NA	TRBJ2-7	TGCGCCAGCAGTGAGTATGGACAGGGAGCCCACGAGCAGTACTTC	CASSEYGQGAHEQYF
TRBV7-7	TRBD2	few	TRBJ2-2	TGTGCCAGCAGCTCTACTTCCGGGGGGGCCCCGGGGGAGCTGTTTTTT	CASSSTSGGAPGELFF
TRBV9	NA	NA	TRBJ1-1	TGTGCCAGCAGCGTAGTTTTCGGGACAGAAGCTTTCTTT	CASSVVFGTEAFF
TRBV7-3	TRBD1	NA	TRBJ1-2	TGTGCCAGCAGGTCACAGGGGACAGATCCGGACGGTGGCTACACCTTC	CASRSQGTDPDGGYTF
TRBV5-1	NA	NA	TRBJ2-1	TGCGCCAGCAGCTTGGCCGAGGTGGTCAGTGGTGAGCAGTTCTTC	CASSLAEVVSGEQFF
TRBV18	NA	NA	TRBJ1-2	TGTGCCAGCTCACCCTCCGGGGAGGGCTACACCTTC	CASSPSGEGYTF
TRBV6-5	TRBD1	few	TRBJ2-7	TGTGCCAGCAGTTACTCGCAGACAGGGACCTACGAGCAGTACTTC	CASSYSQTGTYEQYF
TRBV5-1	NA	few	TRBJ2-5	TGCGCCAGCAGATTCTCAGAGCAAGAGACCCAGTACTTC	CASRFSEQETQYF
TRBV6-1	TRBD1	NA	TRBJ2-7	TGTGCCAGCGCACGGGGACAGACCTACGAGCAGTACTTC	CASARGQTYEQYF
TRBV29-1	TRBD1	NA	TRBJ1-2	TGCAGCGTTGAACTGGGACAGGGATCCGGTGGCTACACCTTC	CSVELGQGSGGYTF
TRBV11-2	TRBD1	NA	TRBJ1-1	TGTGCCAGCAGCATCGACTTGGGACAGAAGAACACTGAAGCTTTCTTT	CASSIDLGQKNTEAFF